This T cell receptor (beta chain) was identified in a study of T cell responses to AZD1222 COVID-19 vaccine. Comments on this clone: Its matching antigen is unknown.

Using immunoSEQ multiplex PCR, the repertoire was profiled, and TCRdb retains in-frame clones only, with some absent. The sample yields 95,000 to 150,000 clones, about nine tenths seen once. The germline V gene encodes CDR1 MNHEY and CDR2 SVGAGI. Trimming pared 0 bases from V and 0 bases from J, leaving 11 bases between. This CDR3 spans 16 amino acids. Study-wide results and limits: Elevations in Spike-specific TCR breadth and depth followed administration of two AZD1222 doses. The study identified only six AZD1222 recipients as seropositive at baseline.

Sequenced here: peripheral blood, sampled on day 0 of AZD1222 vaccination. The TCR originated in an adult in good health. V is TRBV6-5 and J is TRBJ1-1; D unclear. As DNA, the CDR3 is TGTGCCAGCAGTTACTCGTTTGAGACTTTGAACACTGAAGCTTTCTTT. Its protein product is CASSYSFETLNTEAFF.